The rows below give T cell receptor beta chains drawn from one sample of a study of ipilimumab plus nivolumab after autologous stem cell transplantation. Measured with immunoSEQ multiplex PCR; TCRdb has only the in-frame clones, and not every one. The sample yields around 45,000 clones, nearly 90% seen once. This material consisted of PBMCs, taken in a trial of ipilimumab plus nivolumab as post-transplant consolidation. These receptors all stem from a male donor with multiple myeloma. Each CDR3 is given with its conserved first and last residue. Each record gives: CDR3 protein, CDR3 DNA, V gene, D gene, J gene, clone size. The D gene is left open where the match is weak. Clone size appears in some rows only: once, few, many, or a class for an expanded clone.

cdr3_aa: CSVLGQGETQYF
cdr3_nt: TGCAGCGTTTTAGGACAGGGGGAGACCCAGTACTTC
v_call: TRBV29-1
d_call: TRBD1
j_call: TRBJ2-5
clone_size: -

cdr3_aa: CASSYSRGTYEQYF
cdr3_nt: TGTGCCAGCAGTTACTCGCGGGGAACCTACGAGCAGTACTTC
v_call: TRBV6-5
d_call: -
j_call: TRBJ2-7
clone_size: -

cdr3_aa: CASSLGSGQQDTEAFF
cdr3_nt: TGTGCCAGCAGCTTAGGATCCGGACAGCAGGACACTGAAGCTTTCTTT
v_call: TRBV7-6
d_call: -
j_call: TRBJ1-1
clone_size: -

cdr3_aa: CASSLFPANYSNQPQHF
cdr3_nt: TGTGCCAGCAGCTTGTTTCCGGCGAACTATAGCAATCAGCCCCAGCATTTT
v_call: TRBV5-4
d_call: -
j_call: TRBJ1-5
clone_size: once

cdr3_aa: CASSKPGQARSGANVLTF
cdr3_nt: TGTGCCAGCAGCAAGCCGGGACAGGCGAGGTCTGGGGCCAACGTCCTGACTTTC
v_call: TRBV7-3
d_call: TRBD1
j_call: TRBJ2-6
clone_size: -

cdr3_aa: CASSLGRKATKTDTQYF
cdr3_nt: TGTGCCAGCAGTTTAGGCAGGAAAGCGACAAAAACAGATACGCAGTATTTT
v_call: TRBV27
d_call: -
j_call: TRBJ2-3
clone_size: few

cdr3_aa: CSVIQETQYF
cdr3_nt: TGCAGCGTTATCCAAGAGACCCAGTACTTC
v_call: TRBV29-1
d_call: -
j_call: TRBJ2-5
clone_size: -

cdr3_aa: CASRGTGVVTEAFF
cdr3_nt: TGTGCCAGCAGGGGAACAGGGGTGGTCACTGAAGCTTTCTTT
v_call: TRBV2
d_call: TRBD1
j_call: TRBJ1-1
clone_size: -

cdr3_aa: CASSLRREGDTQYF
cdr3_nt: TGTGCCAGCAGCTTAAGAAGGGAGGGAGATACGCAGTATTTT
v_call: TRBV7-3
d_call: TRBD2
j_call: TRBJ2-3
clone_size: once

cdr3_aa: CASSRDRGYGYTF
cdr3_nt: TGTGCCAGCAGCAGGGACAGGGGATATGGCTACACCTTC
v_call: TRBV7-6
d_call: TRBD1
j_call: TRBJ1-2
clone_size: -

cdr3_aa: CASSHQGGTGNTIYF
cdr3_nt: TGTGCCAGCAGCCACCAGGGGGGTACGGGAAACACCATATATTTT
v_call: TRBV9
d_call: TRBD1
j_call: TRBJ1-3
clone_size: -

cdr3_aa: CASSLLVGPTYEQYF
cdr3_nt: TGTGCCAGCAGCTTACTGGTGGGCCCAACCTACGAGCAGTACTTC
v_call: TRBV11-2
d_call: -
j_call: TRBJ2-7
clone_size: -

cdr3_aa: CASSLDYDNEQYF
cdr3_nt: TGCGCCAGCAGCTTGGACTATGACAACGAGCAGTACTTC
v_call: TRBV5-1
d_call: -
j_call: TRBJ2-7
clone_size: -